Below are 5 T cell receptor beta chains sequenced from a single sample in a study of CD8+CD57+ T cells in acquired aplastic anemia (dated by TCRdb to between 2018 and 2020). Patients chosen for sequencing had shown expansion of CD8+CD57+ cells by flow cytometry. Sequencing used an Illumina HiSeq 2000. Genomic DNA served as template for TCR beta VDJ combination and CDR3 sequence profiling. The public reads were quality trimmed at Q25 with fastp and then assembled into clones with MiXCR by TCRdb, keeping productive beta chains. For every CDR3 protein sequence, its rows merge into one entry that carries the most common genes and DNA. The sample table holds roughly 160,000 distinct CDR3 sequences, of which around half were seen once. Of the sample, approximately 3% falls within the top ten clones. The sample taken for sequencing was sorted CD4+, CD8+, or CD8+CD57+ T cells (not recorded which) from PBMCs. These receptors originate from a human donor with aplastic anemia.

There are many counts of this clonotype. The rearrangement links TRBV20-1 to TRBJ2-5; tentative D call: TRBD1 (6 bases). V was shortened by 3 bases and J by 6 bases, with 14 bases between the two germline ends. Germline CDR1 reads DFQATT; CDR2 reads SNEGSKA (reference sequence). The CDR3 is 13 amino acids. In DNA, the CDR3 is TGCAGTGCTAGGAGGACAGCTAGCAAGACCCAGTACTTC. This gives the protein CSARRTASKTQYF.

This clonotype was counted only a few times. This rearrangement joins TRBV5-1 to TRBJ1-2; no clear D. Germline V gene data show CDR1 as SGHRS and CDR2 as YFSETQ. The CDR3 sequence is 13 residues long. V was trimmed by 0 bases and J by 4 bases, leaving 7 bases between them. CDR3 sequence: CASSLEEVYGYTF. For the CDR3, the DNA is TGCGCCAGCAGCTTGGAGGAAGTCTATGGCTACACCTTC.

This clonotype was detected ten times or more. The chain combines TRBV2 with TRBJ1-5; TRBD1 agrees at 8 bases. CDR1 SNHLY and CDR2 FYNNEI come from the germline V gene. J lost 7 bases, V lost 3 bases, and 5 bases had no gene match. The CDR3 length is 14 residues. The DNA of the CDR3 is TGTGCCAGCAGTGATGGACAGGGAGGCCAGCCCCAGCATTTT. It translates to CASSDGQGGQPQHF.

At least ten counts were recorded for this clonotype. The chain joins TRBV27 to TRBJ2-7; no clear D. Germline V gives CDR1 MNHEY, CDR2 SMNVEV (reference sequence). This CDR3 contains 16 residues. Deletions cut 3 bases from V and 6 bases from J, with 21 bases between. The CDR3 protein is CASSFHRADLTAEQYF. In DNA, the CDR3 is TGTGCCAGCAGTTTTCACCGGGCCGACCTTACGGCCGAGCAGTACTTC.

This clonotype was detected ten times or more. The CDR3 spells CASSDRQNNYGYTF. The CDR3 coding sequence is TGTGCCAGCAGTGACAGACAAAATAACTATGGCTACACCTTC. The chain has TRBV2 and TRBJ1-2; D gene uncertain. Trimming stripped 3 bases from V and 1 base from J, with 9 bases between. The CDR3 is 14 residues long. Germline V gives CDR1 SNHLY, CDR2 FYNNEI.